A selection of T cell receptor beta chains follows, all from one sample in a study of shared clonotypes between healthy human individuals. The protocol was immunoSEQ multiplex PCR, while the TCRdb copy is restricted to in-frame clones and leaves out a portion. The data hold about 1 million clones, with about 74% observed a single time. The specimen sequenced was memory CD4+ T cells sorted from blood. These TCRs come from a man between 18 and 29 years old in good health. CDR3s include the opening cysteine and the closing phenylalanine or tryptophan. D genes are given only for firm matches. Where a row states a size, it is once, few, many or the class of an expanded clone; other rows omit it.

cdr3_nt cdr3_aa j_call v_call cdr3_length clone_size d_call
TGTGCCAGCAGCAAAGGACACGGGACCTACGAGCAGTACTTC CASSKGHGTYEQYF TRBJ2-7 TRBV7-9 14 - -
TGCAGCCCTTGGGGACAGGGCCTTGAAGCTTTCTTT CSPWGQGLEAFF TRBJ1-1 TRBV29-1 12 few TRBD1
TGTGCCAGCAGTTATACAACGGGACAGACGAACACCGGGGAGCTGTTTTTT CASSYTTGQTNTGELFF TRBJ2-2 TRBV6-9 17 - TRBD1
TGTGCCAGCAGCTTAGGGACAGGCCCCCGGGGGTCACCCCTCCACTTT CASSLGTGPRGSPLHF TRBJ1-6 TRBV7-6 16 - TRBD1
TGTGCCAGCTCCCGAGCCGGACAGTTGAACACCGGGGAGCTGTTTTTT CASSRAGQLNTGELFF TRBJ2-2 TRBV18 16 - -
TGCGCCAGCAGCCAAGTTTTCGGGAGCTCCTACGAGCAGTACTTC CASSQVFGSSYEQYF TRBJ2-7 TRBV4-1 15 - -
TGCGCCAGCAGCTCAACTCAGCCCCACACAGATACGCAGTATTTT CASSSTQPHTDTQYF TRBJ2-3 TRBV5-1 15 - -
TGTGCCAGCAGCGTCGTGGGACCAGCAGGCCACGAGCAGTACTTC CASSVVGPAGHEQYF TRBJ2-7 TRBV9 15 - -
TGCAGCGCCCGAGCGGGGATTCGGAACACTGAAGCTTTCTTT CSARAGIRNTEAFF TRBJ1-1 TRBV29-1 14 - -
TGTGCCAGTAGTGGACAGGGGTTGGAAGGAAACACCATATATTTT CASSGQGLEGNTIYF TRBJ1-3 TRBV19 15 few TRBD1
TGCGCCAGCAGCCAAGAGATCACTAGCGGGGGCCAGACCCAGTACTTC CASSQEITSGGQTQYF TRBJ2-5 TRBV4-1 16 - TRBD2
TGTGCCAGCAGCTCCCCTAGAAACCATGAGCAGTTCTTC CASSSPRNHEQFF TRBJ2-1 TRBV7-2 13 - -
TGTGCCAGCAGCTTCTCCGACAGGATGAACACCGGGGAGCTGTTTTTT CASSFSDRMNTGELFF TRBJ2-2 TRBV7-2 16 - -
TGTGCCAGCAGCTTGGATGGTAGGGAGCTGTTTTTT CASSLDGRELFF TRBJ2-2 TRBV5-4 12 few -
TGTGCCAGCGCCCCGGGACAGGGATTTGGCGAGACCCAGTACTTC CASAPGQGFGETQYF TRBJ2-5 TRBV28 15 many TRBD1
TGTGCCATCAGTCCCGGGACAGCGGATGAAAAACTGTTTTTT CAISPGTADEKLFF TRBJ1-4 TRBV10-3 14 - TRBD1
TGTGCCAGTAGTATACAGGGGTACACCGGGGAGCTGTTTTTT CASSIQGYTGELFF TRBJ2-2 TRBV19 14 once -
TGCGCCAGCAGCTTAATGGCAGGGGGCGATGAGCAGTTCTTC CASSLMAGGDEQFF TRBJ2-1 TRBV5-1 14 - TRBD1
TGTGCCAGCTCACCACTGGGACAGGGAGGAAACACCATATATTTT CASSPLGQGGNTIYF TRBJ1-3 TRBV18 15 - TRBD1
TGCAGCGTTGAAGGAGGGGGCAATGAGCAGTTCTTC CSVEGGGNEQFF TRBJ2-1 TRBV29-1 12 - -
TGCGCCAGCAGCTCCGACACCGCTAGCACAGATACGCAGTATTTT CASSSDTASTDTQYF TRBJ2-3 TRBV5-1 15 once -
TGTGCCAGTGGTGACGACAGGGTCGGCTATGGCTACACCTTC CASGDDRVGYGYTF TRBJ1-2 TRBV19 14 - TRBD1